This T cell receptor (beta chain) is drawn from a study of Ad26.COV2.S vaccination and SARS-CoV-2 variants. TCRdb keeps only in-frame clones here, not all; method: immunoSEQ multiplex PCR. The sample has 300,000 to 400,000 clones, 80% to 90% seen once. Specified treatment: around 19 received Ad26.COV2.S at low or high dose, single or two shots; roughly five received placebo; per-sample allocation not given. Material that was analyzed had been drawn on day 63 after the first vaccine or placebo injection. The clonotype originates from a person aged 18-65 years who received the Ad26.COV2.S COVID-19 vaccine or a placebo. Source: peripheral blood, taken in a trial of Ad26.COV2.S vaccine versus placebo.

CDR3 loop: CASSLIEMDSGGRQETQYF. As DNA, the CDR3 is TGTGCCAGCAGCTTAATCGAGATGGATAGCGGGGGGAGGCAAGAGACCCAGTACTTC. The V and J genes are TRBV7-2 and TRBJ2-5; 10 positions agree with TRBD2. The CDR3 length is 19 residues. Germline CDR1 is SGHTA and CDR2 is FQGNSA. The ends lost 2 bases at V and 2 bases at J; junction bases unmatched: 14.